Below, 28 T cell receptor beta chains from the same sample are listed, as sequenced in a study of prognosis after radiotherapy for stage I lung cancer. Researchers used two-round multiplex PCR to amplify TCR beta CDR3 starting from genomic DNA. The authors ran first-round PCR with primers specific to each TRBV and TRBJ gene. TCRdb used MiXCR to reprocess the multiplex PCR reads, holding one entry per CDR3 protein. The sample records about 31,000 distinct CDR3 sequences, 42% being singletons. This sample comprised PBMCs, obtained before or after stereotactic body radiation therapy (not recorded which). These receptors were obtained from a donor older than 45 with non-small cell lung cancer.

This clonotype was seen only a few times. The chain employs TRBV12-5 and TRBJ2-5; 9 bases align to TRBD1. This CDR3 contains 16 residues. CDR1 is LGHNT and CDR2 is FRNRAP in the germline V gene. Trimming cost V 1 base and J 4 bases; bases outside gene matches: 7. CDR3 protein: CASGLGLQGARETQYF. In DNA form, the CDR3 reads TGTGCTAGTGGTTTGGGCTTACAGGGGGCAAGAGAGACCCAGTACTTC. The full variable domain, its missing parts supplied by reference TRBV12-5 and TRBJ2-5, is DARVTQTPRHKVTEMGQEVTMRCQPILGHNTVFWYRQTMMQGLELLAYFRNRAPLDDSGMPKDRFSAEMPDATLATLKIQPSEPRDSAVYFCASGLGLQGARETQYFGPGTRLLVL.

This clonotype was seen at least ten times. The chain joins TRBV28 to TRBJ1-1; 9 bases are shared with TRBD1. The CDR3 totals 13 residues. Looked up from germline, CDR1 is MDHEN and CDR2 is SYDVKM. The J segment lost 6 bases and the V segment lost 6 bases, leaving 5 bases of the junction unmatched. CDR3 sequence: CASRHTGGSEAFF. Here the CDR3 DNA reads TGTGCCAGCAGGCACACAGGGGGCTCTGAAGCTTTCTTT.

This clonotype occurred many times. The chain is built from TRBV5-1 and TRBJ2-2; D possibly corresponds to TRBD1 (6 bases). In germline, CDR1 is SGHRS, CDR2 YFSETQ. Trimming removed 4 bases from V and 6 bases from J, with 13 bases in between. The CDR3 loop spans 14 amino acids. The CDR3 DNA is TGCGCCAGCAGCGGGCAGCCAGGGGCCGGGGAGCTGTTTTTT. It yields the protein CASSGQPGAGELFF.

This clonotype was recorded at least ten times. DNA for the CDR3: TGTGCCAGCAGCAGGCCCGGGGAGGGAGAGACCCAGTACTTC. Translating gives CASSRPGEGETQYF. The chain uses TRBV5-4 and TRBJ2-5, with TRBD2 matching over 7 bases. The CDR3 has 14 amino acids. From germline, CDR1 is SGHNT and CDR2 YYREEE (reference sequence). V gave up 4 bases and J gave up 4 bases; unmatched junction bases: 7.

This sequence joins TRBV6-1 and TRBJ2-1; 12 bases line up with TRBD2. The CDR3 loop spans 16 amino acids. V was pared by 8 bases and J by 4 bases, with 9 bases of the junction left unmatched. The germline CDR1 and CDR2 sequences are MNHNS and SASEGT. The CDR3 DNA reads as TGTGCCAGCCTATCTGCTAGCGGGGGGGCTTACAATGAGCAGTTCTTC. It codes for CASLSASGGAYNEQFF.

V usage is TRBV7-7 and J usage is TRBJ2-2; D call uncertain. This CDR3 is 18 amino acids long. V dropped 0 bases and J dropped 4 bases, with 18 bases sitting between them. Germline V gene sequence: CDR1 SSHAT, CDR2 FNYEAQ (reference sequence). CDR3 nucleotide sequence: TGTGCCAGCAGCTTAGCGGTTGCGTCAAAGACTTCCACCGGGGAGCTGTTTTTT. Translation gives CASSLAVASKTSTGELFF.

In this sample, this clonotype turned up many times. The genes are TRBV11-3 and TRBJ2-7; D is unclear. The CDR3 spans 12 residues. CDR1 is SGHNT, CDR2 YENEEA, per germline. V lost 2 bases, J lost 7 bases, and 9 bases lay in between. The CDR3 DNA follows: TGTGCCAGCAGCTTAATGCTGGGTGAGCAGTACTTC. As protein: CASSLMLGEQYF.

This clonotype has just a few counts. A read error may be the cause here, since a much bigger clone is one base away. The CDR3 DNA sequence: TGTGCCAGTAGTATAGGGCAGCGTATCACCTTC. It encodes CASSIGQRITF. The V and J genes are TRBV19 and TRBJ1-2; D remains ambiguous. The CDR3 has 11 residues. Germline V lookup: CDR1 LNHDA, CDR2 SQIVND (reference sequence). V was trimmed by 1 base and J by 13 bases, leaving 10 bases between them.

The gene calls are TRBV6-2 or TRBV6-3 and TRBJ2-3; TRBD2 agrees at 13 bases. V shed 6 bases, J shed 6 bases, and the junction held 12 bases outside the gene matches. The CDR3 runs to 17 residues. Germline V gene lookup returns CDR1 MNHEY and CDR2 SVGEGT. CDR3 protein: CASSLDSTSGRSDTQYF. The CDR3 nucleotides read TGTGCCAGCAGCTTAGATTCGACTAGCGGGAGGTCCGATACGCAGTATTTT.

The chain recombines TRBV9 with TRBJ2-7, with D possibly matching TRBD1 (7 bases). CDR1 and CDR2 (germline): SGDLS, YYNGEE. The V and J ends lost 7 bases and 2 bases respectively, with 19 bases between them. The CDR3 is made up of 15 amino acids. CDR3 bases: TGTGCCAGCGGGAGTGGGGGGACAGATCCCTACGAGCAGTACTTC. Its translation: CASGSGGTDPYEQYF.

This clonotype was seen a few times. The chain couples TRBV11-3 to TRBJ2-2; D ambiguous. CDR3 length: 11 amino acids. CDR1 is SGHNT and CDR2 is YENEEA in the germline V gene. V was trimmed by 11 bases and J by 6 bases, leaving 10 bases between them. The CDR3 protein is CACSRAGELFF. The DNA of the CDR3 is TGTGCCTGCTCAAGGGCCGGGGAGCTGTTTTTT.

This clonotype was recorded at least ten times. One base away lies a much larger clone, so this may be a sequencing read error. The V and J genes are TRBV12-3 or TRBV12-4 and TRBJ1-2; D gene ambiguous. This CDR3 spans 11 amino acids. The CDR3 loop reads CVSSTTYGYTF. CDR3 DNA: TGTGTCAGCAGTACAACCTATGGCTACACCTTC.

This rearrangement joins TRBV28 to TRBJ2-1; tentative D call: TRBD1 (7 bases). The CDR3 is 16 residues long. Germline V gives CDR1 MDHEN, CDR2 SYDVKM. V dropped 5 bases and J dropped 0 bases, with 14 bases sitting between them. CDR3 sequence reads: CASSPAGQSSYNEQFF. The DNA of the CDR3 is TGTGCCAGCAGTCCCGCGGGACAGAGCTCCTACAATGAGCAGTTCTTC.

A few counts support this clonotype. A read error may be the cause here, since a much bigger clone is one base away. The rearrangement links TRBV6-1 to TRBJ2-6; maybe TRBD1 (5 bases). This CDR3 contains 15 residues. Looked up from germline, CDR1 is MNHNS and CDR2 is SASEGT. V was trimmed by 5 bases and J by 6 bases, leaving 14 bases between them. The DNA for the CDR3 is TGTGCCAGCAGTCCACAGGTGGCTAAGGCCAACGTCCTGACTTTC. Its translation is CASSPQVAKANVLTF.

There are many counts of this clonotype. The chain uses TRBV30 and TRBJ1-1; the D is unclear. Trimming left V 4 bases short and J 1 base short, with 7 bases between. Germline V CDR1 and CDR2: GTSNPN, SVGIG (reference sequence). The CDR3 has 12 residues. The CDR3 DNA follows: TGTGCCTGGATGAACTGGAACACTGAAGCTTTCTTT. This encodes CAWMNWNTEAFF. The entire variable domain, with the rest obtained from reference TRBV30 and TRBJ1-1, is as follows: SQTIHQWPATLVQPVGSPLSLECTVEGTSNPNLYWYRQAAGRGLQLLFYSVGIGQISSEVPQNLSASRPQDRQFILSSKKLLLSDSGFYLCAWMNWNTEAFFGQGTRLTVV.

This clonotype is classed as medium-sized (0.01 to 0.1%). Written as DNA, the CDR3 is TGTGCCAGCAGTTTATACAGGGGGCTAGGGTCACCCCTCCACTTT. Amino acid sequence: CASSLYRGLGSPLHF. V is TRBV27 and J is TRBJ1-6, with 9 bases fitting TRBD1. J was trimmed by 10 bases and V by 1 base; bases with no gene match: 5. The CDR3 extends over 15 amino acids. Per germline, CDR1 MNHEY and CDR2 SMNVEV (reference sequence).

This chain links TRBV30 with TRBJ2-3; TRBD2 matches 7 bases. Germline CDR1 reads GTSNPN; CDR2 reads SVGIG (reference sequence). Trimming at V came to 0 bases and at J to 7 bases, leaving 10 bases not matched to a gene. CDR3 length equals 15 residues. The CDR3 DNA reads TGTGCCTGGAGTGTAGGCGGGGCCAGCGGGAATACGCAGTATTTT. Translating gives CAWSVGGASGNTQYF.

The chain joins TRBV2 to TRBJ2-1, with 13 bases fitting TRBD2. The CDR3 runs 15 residues. Losses at the gene ends were 6 bases for V and 8 bases for J; bases not matched to a gene: 7. Germline-derived CDR1 and CDR2 are SNHLY and FYNNEI. CDR3 region: CASSTRTSGSDEQFF. The CDR3 region has the DNA TGTGCCAGCAGCACACGGACTAGCGGGAGCGATGAGCAGTTCTTC.

Ten or more counts support this clonotype. The chain has TRBV3-1 and TRBJ1-6, with D tentatively TRBD1 (6 bases). Germline values: CDR1 LGHDT, CDR2 YNNKEL (reference sequence). This CDR3 is built from 16 residues. The V gene lost 2 bases and the J gene lost 1 base, with 9 bases spanning the gap. CDR3 nucleotides: TGTGCCAGCAGCCAAAGCCAGGGGTCCTATAATTCACCCCTCCACTTT. The encoded protein is CASSQSQGSYNSPLHF.

This clonotype was counted ten times or more. The V and J genes are TRBV30 and TRBJ1-2, with TRBD1 identical over 10 bases. Germline values: CDR1 GTSNPN, CDR2 SVGIG (reference sequence). The J segment lost 6 bases and the V segment lost 3 bases, leaving 4 bases of the junction unmatched. This CDR3 is 13 amino acids long. CDR3: CAWSPGTGDGYTF. Written as DNA, the CDR3 is TGTGCCTGGAGCCCGGGGACAGGGGATGGCTACACCTTC.

This clonotype was observed at least ten times. J is TRBJ1-6 and V is TRBV5-1, with D possibly being TRBD1 (6 bases). This CDR3 is 15 amino acids long. Trimming took off 4 bases at V and 8 bases at J, with 16 bases between the two ends. Germline values: CDR1 SGHRS, CDR2 YFSETQ. CDR3 loop: CASSKGQILDSPLHF. The CDR3 coding sequence is TGCGCCAGCAGCAAAGGACAGATTTTGGATTCACCCCTCCACTTT.

This clonotype is judged large. The J gene is TRBJ2-1, the V gene TRBV6-5, with 9 bases fitting TRBD1. J was trimmed by 7 bases and V by 3 bases; bases with no gene match: 7. Germline V gene sequence: CDR1 MNHEY, CDR2 SVGAGI. The CDR3 covers 15 residues. The CDR3 sequence: CASSYSPGQGNEQFF. CDR3 DNA sequence: TGTGCCAGCAGTTATAGCCCGGGACAGGGTAATGAGCAGTTCTTC.

This clonotype came up once. With a far larger clone one base away, a read error is the likely cause. The chain recombines TRBV28 with TRBJ2-1; 7 nucleotides line up with TRBD2. The assigned J gene may be wrong: the sequence end matches TRBJ2-7 better. CDR1 is MDHEN and CDR2 is SYDVKM in the germline V gene. This CDR3 region has 13 residues. The CDR3 reads CASMESGNAKQYF. CDR3 nucleotides: TGTGCCAGCATGGAGAGCGGGAATGCCAAGCAGTACTTC.

By share, this clonotype counts as medium-sized (0.01 to 0.1%). The chain recombines TRBV6-1 with TRBJ2-7; D remains unclear. Deletions cut 6 bases from V and 5 bases from J, with 11 bases between. This CDR3 spans 12 amino acids. The germline V gene has CDR1 MNHNS and CDR2 SASEGT. CDR3 loop: CASRNIRHEQYF. CDR3 nucleotides: TGTGCCAGCAGGAACATCCGCCACGAGCAGTACTTC.

This clonotype was counted ten times or more. The chain links TRBV12-3 or TRBV12-4 to TRBJ1-5; a weak D match, TRBD1 (5 bases). There are 15 residues in the CDR3. V was shortened by 1 base and J by 0 bases, with 7 bases between the two germline ends. The CDR3 region has the DNA TGTGCCAGCAGTTTAGGAGGGGCTAGCAATCAGCCCCAGCATTTT. It specifies CASSLGGASNQPQHF.

As regards this clonotype: It differs at one base from a far larger clone, so likely a read error. This rearrangement joins TRBV6-2 or TRBV6-3 to TRBJ2-1; 10 bases map to TRBD2. Germline V gene lookup returns CDR1 MNHEY and CDR2 SVGEGT. This CDR3 contains 16 residues. CDR3 nucleotides: TGTGCCATCAGTGAGTCCGGACTAGCGGCCAACAATGAGCAGTTCTTC. Amino acids: CAISESGLAANNEQFF.

This chain joins TRBV18 and TRBJ2-1; TRBD2 matches at 11 bases. The CDR3 has 16 residues. V dropped 3 bases and J dropped 8; count of bases not matched to a gene: 9. CDR1 and CDR2 (germline): KGHSH, LQKENI. This CDR3 reads CASSPPTSGSTYEQFF. The DNA of the CDR3 is TGTGCCAGCTCACCGCCAACTAGCGGGAGTACGTATGAGCAGTTCTTC.

DNA of the CDR3: TGTGCCATCAGCTGCAGGGACGCAACTAATGAAAAACTGTTTTTT. Protein: CAISCRDATNEKLFF. The rearrangement joins TRBV12-3 or TRBV12-4 to TRBJ1-4; weak D call: TRBD1 (5 bases). Trimming took off 10 bases at V and 0 bases at J, with 15 bases between the two ends. This CDR3 is 15 amino acids long.